The sequence of this T cell receptor beta chain was determined in a study of graft-versus-host responses after intestinal transplantation. In the study overall: Recipients underwent multivisceral, liver-intestinal, or isolated intestinal transplants.

Assay used: immunoSEQ multiplex PCR; TCRdb lists only in-frame clones, some missing. The repertoire consists of tens of thousands of clones, with more than 80% occurring once and the leading ten covering approximately 2.7%. Regarding this clone: No antigen is known for it.

Study results and caveats: Some GvH clones appeared in ileal mucosa or blood before recipient bone marrow.

Trimming removed 3 bases from V and 2 bases from J; junction bases left unmatched: 18. The CDR3 has 20 residues. The germline V gene has CDR1 SGHVS and CDR2 FQNEAQ. The source is a human donor who received an intestinal transplant. This chain joins TRBV7-8 and TRBJ2-2; 7 positions match TRBD2. This specimen consisted of unstimulated CD8+ T cells sorted from spleen or lymph node cells, obtained before intestinal transplant. For the CDR3, the DNA is TGTGCCAGCAGCTTTTTCGCGTTGGGGACTACCAACCTCAACACCGGGGAGCTGTTTTTT. Translation: CASSFFALGTTNLNTGELFF.